A single sample is the source of the 20 T cell receptor beta chains below, sequenced in a study of blood T cell repertoires in COVID-19. Profiled with immunoSEQ multiplex PCR; TCRdb holds only in-frame clones, not every one. Among tens of thousands of clones listed, 87% were seen once. The specimen sequenced was peripheral blood. The receptors shown here come from a woman aged 45-59 years with active or convalescent COVID-19.

The genes are TRBV5-1 and TRBJ1-2, with TRBD1 matching over 9 bases. The CDR3 consists of 14 residues. Germline values: CDR1 SGHRS, CDR2 YFSETQ. V lost 4 bases, J lost 2 bases, and 3 bases stayed unmatched. CDR3 region: CASSQGQGNYGYTF. As DNA, the CDR3 is TGCGCCAGCAGCCAGGGACAGGGCAACTATGGCTACACCTTC.

The chain employs TRBV5-1 and TRBJ2-7; TRBD1 is a possible D gene (6 bases). Looked up from germline, CDR1 is SGHRS and CDR2 is YFSETQ. Trimming left V 4 bases short and J 3 bases short, with 11 bases between. This CDR3 contains 13 residues. CDR3 in DNA: TGCGCCAGCAGCATAGGACAGTACTACGAGCAGTACTTC. Translation: CASSIGQYYEQYF.

V usage is TRBV10-3 and J usage is TRBJ1-2, with 10 bases aligning to TRBD1. J lost 4 bases, V lost 6 bases, and 5 bases had no gene match. CDR1 is ENHRY and CDR2 is SYGVKD in the germline V gene. The length of the CDR3 is 14 residues. CDR3 sequence: CAIRGQGQGYGYTF. CDR3 DNA sequence: TGTGCCATCAGGGGACAGGGGCAGGGCTATGGCTACACCTTC.

The chain has TRBV15 and TRBJ1-2, with D possibly being TRBD1 (6 bases). CDR1 LNHNV and CDR2 YYDKDF come from the germline V gene (reference sequence). This CDR3 contains 15 residues. Trimming took off 0 bases at V and 4 bases at J, with 12 bases between the two ends. CDR3 nucleotides: TGTGCCACCAGCAGAGATAATAGGGGGAGCTATGGCTACACCTTC. Translating gives CATSRDNRGSYGYTF.

Only a few counts were recorded for this clone. CDR3 nucleotide sequence: TGTGCCTGGAGGACAGGGGGCTATAATTCACCCCTCCACTTT. It encodes CAWRTGGYNSPLHF. The genes are TRBV30 and TRBJ1-6; 9 nucleotides match TRBD1. The V gene's germline CDR1 is GTSNPN and CDR2 SVGIG (reference sequence). The CDR3 loop spans 14 amino acids. V was pared by 3 bases and J by 3 bases, with 0 bases of the junction left unmatched.

Note on this clone: The junction departs from the called germline gene at one end, perhaps through a read error. The chain recombines TRBV7-7 with TRBJ2-3, with TRBD2 identical over 8 bases. Germline V CDR1 and CDR2: SSHAT, FNYEAQ (reference sequence). The CDR3 is 15 residues long. The CDR3 DNA sequence: TGTGCTAGCAGCTTAGACGGGGGGGCGTCGGATACGCAGTATTTT. This gives the protein CASSLDGGASDTQYF.

The chain is built from TRBV19 and TRBJ2-2; 7 bases agree with TRBD2. The CDR3 length is 16 residues. Germline V lookup: CDR1 LNHDA, CDR2 SQIVND (reference sequence). J gave up 3 bases and V 4 bases, and 8 bases lay outside the gene matches. CDR3 sequence: CASSTPRGGDTGELFF. The DNA for the CDR3 is TGTGCCAGTAGTACCCCCCGGGGAGGGGACACCGGGGAGCTGTTTTTT.

In this sample, this clone turned up a few times. The CDR3 nucleotides read TGTGCCAGCACCGGAGTCGTTGAGTATGGCTACACCTTC. Translating it yields CASTGVVEYGYTF. The V and J genes are TRBV28 and TRBJ1-2; no reliable D call. Trimming stripped 7 bases from V and 5 bases from J, with 14 bases between. The CDR3 consists of 13 residues. Germline-derived CDR1 and CDR2 are MDHEN and SYDVKM.

This chain joins TRBV21-1 and TRBJ1-2; no DNA check was done on the table's D call, TRBD1. TRBV21-1 has pseudogene status. The CDR3 is made up of 17 amino acids. The CDR3 sequence: CASSPRGRGRGLRGYTF. The CDR3 bases are TGTGCCAGCAGCCCTAGGGGCAGGGGGCGAGGGCTCCGGGGCTACACCTTC.

The gene calls are TRBV7-9 and TRBJ1-1; TRBD1 aligns across 9 bases. Germline CDR1 is SEHNR and CDR2 is FQNEAQ (reference sequence). The ends lost 4 bases at V and 5 bases at J; junction bases unmatched: 8. The CDR3 spans 15 residues. The CDR3 is CASSSPQGAYTEAFF. CDR3 DNA: TGTGCCAGCAGCTCCCCACAGGGGGCGTATACTGAAGCTTTCTTT.

The chain uses TRBV5-4 and TRBJ2-6; tentatively, D is TRBD1 (6 bases). CDR1 and CDR2 from the germline V gene are SGHNT and YYREEE (reference sequence). The length of the CDR3 is 17 residues. Trimming took off 6 bases at V and 2 bases at J, with 18 bases between the two ends. DNA for the CDR3: TGTGCCAGCATCCTCACACAGGGAACTGCTGGGGCCAACGTCCTGACTTTC. This sequence encodes CASILTQGTAGANVLTF.

The V and J genes are TRBV7-3 and TRBJ2-3; possible D gene TRBD1, 5 bases. V was pared by 5 bases and J by 5 bases, with 8 bases between. The CDR3 is 12 amino acids. Germline lookup yields CDR1 SGHTA and CDR2 FQGTGA. Here the CDR3 DNA reads TGTGCCAGCAGCCCTCAGGGAGATACGCAGTATTTT. As protein: CASSPQGDTQYF.

The chain couples TRBV7-2 to TRBJ1-2; 9 bases map to TRBD1. The CDR3 length is 15 residues. In germline, CDR1 is SGHTA, CDR2 FQGNSA. V was clipped by 4 bases and J by 7 bases; unmatched bases: 10. Here the CDR3 reads CASSSPPGQGSGYTF. In DNA form, the CDR3 reads TGTGCCAGCAGCTCCCCCCCAGGACAGGGGAGTGGCTACACCTTC.

V is TRBV7-2 and J is TRBJ2-1, with TRBD2 matching over 11 bases. The CDR3 is 16 amino acids. V dropped 1 base and J dropped 8; count of bases not matched to a gene: 7. CDR1 is SGHTA and CDR2 is FQGNSA in the germline V gene. CDR3 DNA sequence: TGTGCCAGCAGCTTAGGTATAGCGGGGGGGCAACATGAGCAGTTCTTC. This translates into CASSLGIAGGQHEQFF.

The chain recombines TRBV6-2 or TRBV6-3 with TRBJ1-2; D unclear. Trimming took 6 bases from V and 4 from J, leaving 15 bases between them. Germline CDR1 is MNHEY and CDR2 is SVGEGT. The CDR3 sequence is 14 residues long. The CDR3 DNA reads TGTGCCAGCAGCCTAGCAGGACTGATCTATGGCTACACCTTC. The encoded protein is CASSLAGLIYGYTF.

This chain links TRBV2 with TRBJ1-6; weak D call: TRBD1 (5 bases). Germline-derived CDR1 and CDR2 are SNHLY and FYNNEI. CDR3 length equals 16 residues. The V end lost 6 bases, the J end lost 9 bases, and 21 bases lay between the germline ends. CDR3 sequence reads: CASSSGGVARRSPLHF. The CDR3 DNA sequence: TGTGCCAGCAGCTCAGGAGGGGTAGCCCGTCGTTCACCCCTCCACTTT.

J is TRBJ1-4 and V is TRBV7-2, with D perhaps matching TRBD1 (6 bases). V was clipped by 2 bases and J by 7 bases, with 11 bases between them. This CDR3 has 14 amino acids. The germline V gene encodes CDR1 SGHTA and CDR2 FQGNSA. CDR3 amino acids: CASSLSPDSEKLFF. CDR3 nucleotide sequence: TGTGCCAGCAGCTTATCCCCGGACAGTGAAAAACTGTTTTTT.

This clone appeared a single time. The V and J genes are TRBV6-2 or TRBV6-3 and TRBJ1-4; 9 bases agree with TRBD1. The CDR3 runs to 13 residues. Unmatched junction bases numbered 3, after V lost 6 bases and J lost 7 bases. Germline V gene data show CDR1 as MNHEY and CDR2 as SVGEGT. CDR3 coding DNA: TGTGCCAGCAGCCCGGACAGGGGTGAAAAACTGTTTTTT. It codes for CASSPDRGEKLFF.

This clone was seen only a few times. The CDR3 DNA reads TGTGCCAGCAGCTCCGGGACAGGGAACTATGGCTACACCTTC. Encoded protein: CASSSGTGNYGYTF. The genes are TRBV7-9 and TRBJ1-2, with TRBD1 identical over 9 bases. J was trimmed by 2 bases and V by 4 bases; bases with no gene match: 2. CDR1 SEHNR and CDR2 FQNEAQ come from the germline V gene (reference sequence). This CDR3 region has 14 residues.

The chain employs TRBV3-1 (or the pseudogene TRBV3-2) and TRBJ1-1; D not certain. Germline V lookup: CDR1 LGHDT, CDR2 YNNKEL (reference sequence). This CDR3 has 15 residues. V dropped 0 bases and J dropped 4 bases, with 12 bases sitting between them. The CDR3 loop is CASSQDLVRSTEAFF. CDR3 nucleotides: TGTGCCAGCAGCCAAGACCTCGTACGGAGCACTGAAGCTTTCTTT.